These T cell receptor beta chains were read from a single sample in a study of OX40 agonist ivuxolimab in advanced cancers. Libraries were prepared by immunoSEQ multiplex PCR; TCRdb keeps only in-frame clonotypes and omits some of them. Seen here are under 150,000 clones, roughly 91% observed once, and the top ten hold roughly 1%. The sequencing here drew on CD4+ or CD8+ T cells sorted from blood, taken in a trial of the OX40 agonist ivuxolimab. The receptors stem from an adult with an advanced solid tumor such as melanoma, head and neck, liver or kidney cancer. Both conserved end residues are part of each CDR3. Each record gives: V gene, clone size, D gene, J gene, CDR3 protein, CDR3 DNA. D genes are given only for firm matches. Clone size is given for some rows only: seen once, a few or many times, or a class if the clone is expanded.

v_call: TRBV5-4
clone_size: .
d_call: .
j_call: TRBJ1-4
cdr3_aa: CASSLELEKLFF
cdr3_nt: TGTGCCAGCAGCTTGGAACTTGAAAAACTGTTTTTT

v_call: TRBV4-2
clone_size: .
d_call: TRBD2
j_call: TRBJ2-5
cdr3_aa: CASSQDGTSPKAQYF
cdr3_nt: TGTGCCAGCAGCCAAGACGGGACTAGCCCGAAAGCCCAGTACTTC

v_call: TRBV10-3
clone_size: .
d_call: TRBD1
j_call: TRBJ2-7
cdr3_aa: CASRRRGTGETYEQYF
cdr3_nt: TGTGCCAGCAGGAGACGAGGGACAGGGGAGACCTACGAGCAGTACTTC

v_call: TRBV5-1
clone_size: .
d_call: .
j_call: TRBJ1-2
cdr3_aa: CASSLADPTDYGYTF
cdr3_nt: TGCGCCAGCAGCTTGGCCGACCCGACCGACTATGGCTACACCTTC

v_call: TRBV9
clone_size: .
d_call: .
j_call: TRBJ1-1
cdr3_aa: CASSPRGGWDTEAFF
cdr3_nt: TGTGCCAGCAGCCCCCGGGGAGGGTGGGACACTGAAGCTTTCTTT

v_call: TRBV6-6
clone_size: once
d_call: .
j_call: TRBJ1-5
cdr3_aa: CASSPDGNQPQHF
cdr3_nt: TGTGCCAGCAGTCCCGACGGAAATCAGCCCCAGCATTTT

v_call: TRBV15
clone_size: .
d_call: TRBD1
j_call: TRBJ2-7
cdr3_aa: CATSRGTGDPYEQYF
cdr3_nt: TGTGCCACCAGCAGGGGGACAGGGGACCCTTACGAGCAGTACTTC

v_call: TRBV18
clone_size: .
d_call: .
j_call: TRBJ1-1
cdr3_aa: CASSRLGANTEAFF
cdr3_nt: TGTGCCAGCTCACGCTTGGGGGCGAACACTGAAGCTTTCTTT

v_call: TRBV7-9
clone_size: once
d_call: TRBD2
j_call: TRBJ2-1
cdr3_aa: CASSSPQPLAVLPNEQFF
cdr3_nt: TGTGCCAGCAGCTCCCCCCAGCCCCTAGCGGTCTTACCCAATGAGCAGTTCTTC

v_call: TRBV7-3
clone_size: .
d_call: TRBD2
j_call: TRBJ2-2
cdr3_aa: CASSPERWIAGENTGELFF
cdr3_nt: TGTGCCAGCAGCCCCGAGAGATGGATAGCGGGCGAGAACACCGGGGAGCTGTTTTTT

v_call: TRBV5-1
clone_size: .
d_call: TRBD1
j_call: TRBJ1-6
cdr3_aa: CASSLRQGAGNSPLHF
cdr3_nt: TGCGCCAGCAGCTTGAGGCAGGGGGCGGGTAATTCACCCCTCCACTTT

v_call: TRBV9
clone_size: once
d_call: .
j_call: TRBJ1-2
cdr3_aa: CASSPGGGKEPYGYTF
cdr3_nt: TGTGCCAGCAGCCCGGGGGGGGGTAAGGAGCCCTATGGCTACACCTTC

v_call: TRBV27
clone_size: .
d_call: .
j_call: TRBJ2-5
cdr3_aa: CASSGRDGQETQYF
cdr3_nt: TGTGCCAGCAGCGGCCGGGACGGCCAAGAGACCCAGTACTTC

v_call: TRBV10-3
clone_size: .
d_call: .
j_call: TRBJ1-4
cdr3_aa: CAISPREGEGNEKLFF
cdr3_nt: TGTGCCATCAGTCCCAGGGAGGGTGAGGGTAATGAAAAACTGTTTTTT

v_call: TRBV28
clone_size: .
d_call: .
j_call: TRBJ1-2
cdr3_aa: CASSFPRGGVPHGYTF
cdr3_nt: TGTGCCAGCAGTTTTCCCCGGGGAGGGGTCCCCCACGGCTACACCTTC

v_call: TRBV7-3
clone_size: .
d_call: .
j_call: TRBJ1-6
cdr3_aa: CASSSRDHGQSPLHF
cdr3_nt: TGTGCCAGCAGCTCCCGGGACCACGGCCAATCACCCCTCCACTTT

v_call: TRBV7-2
clone_size: .
d_call: .
j_call: TRBJ2-1
cdr3_aa: CASSLKSRDGYNEQFF
cdr3_nt: TGTGCCAGCAGCTTAAAGTCCAGGGACGGCTACAATGAGCAGTTCTTC

v_call: TRBV6-6
clone_size: .
d_call: TRBD1
j_call: TRBJ1-5
cdr3_aa: CASSQAGQSNQPQHF
cdr3_nt: TGTGCCAGCAGCCAAGCGGGACAGAGCAATCAGCCCCAGCATTTT

v_call: TRBV19
clone_size: .
d_call: .
j_call: TRBJ2-1
cdr3_aa: CASSLGLSYNEQFF
cdr3_nt: TGTGCCAGTAGTTTAGGACTGTCCTACAATGAGCAGTTCTTC

v_call: TRBV7-8
clone_size: .
d_call: TRBD1
j_call: TRBJ1-2
cdr3_aa: CASSSRTGYNYGYTF
cdr3_nt: TGTGCCAGCAGCTCCCGGACAGGCTACAACTATGGCTACACCTTC

v_call: TRBV5-6
clone_size: .
d_call: .
j_call: TRBJ1-1
cdr3_aa: CASSLGYLTGNTEAFF
cdr3_nt: TGTGCCAGCAGCTTGGGTTATTTAACAGGGAACACTGAAGCTTTCTTT

v_call: TRBV7-2
clone_size: .
d_call: .
j_call: TRBJ2-7
cdr3_aa: CASSLAGGADPTYEQYF
cdr3_nt: TGTGCCAGCAGCTTAGCCGGCGGAGCAGACCCTACCTACGAGCAGTACTTC

v_call: TRBV10-3
clone_size: .
d_call: .
j_call: TRBJ1-4
cdr3_aa: CAINDAYNEKLFF
cdr3_nt: TGTGCCATCAACGACGCTTATAATGAAAAACTGTTTTTT

v_call: TRBV6-5
clone_size: .
d_call: .
j_call: TRBJ1-3
cdr3_aa: CASTARTGNTIYF
cdr3_nt: TGTGCCAGCACCGCCAGGACTGGAAACACCATATATTTT

v_call: TRBV7-8
clone_size: .
d_call: TRBD1
j_call: TRBJ2-3
cdr3_aa: CASSLQGATLSTDTQYF
cdr3_nt: TGTGCCAGCAGCTTACAGGGGGCGACGCTTAGCACAGATACGCAGTATTTT

v_call: TRBV6-5
clone_size: .
d_call: .
j_call: TRBJ1-5
cdr3_aa: CASSYSGGHLNQPQHF
cdr3_nt: TGTGCCAGCAGTTACTCAGGGGGACACCTAAATCAGCCCCAGCATTTT

v_call: TRBV6-5
clone_size: .
d_call: .
j_call: TRBJ2-1
cdr3_aa: CASRPTSTTYNEQFF
cdr3_nt: TGTGCCAGCAGACCGACTAGTACCACCTACAATGAGCAGTTCTTC

v_call: TRBV14
clone_size: .
d_call: .
j_call: TRBJ1-1
cdr3_aa: CASSRLNRVLSLIF
cdr3_nt: TGTGCCAGCAGCCGATTAAACAGGGTTCTCTCGTTAATTTTT

v_call: TRBV28
clone_size: .
d_call: TRBD2
j_call: TRBJ2-5
cdr3_aa: CTTRVAGGQETQYF
cdr3_nt: TGTACCACCCGGGTGGCGGGGGGGCAAGAGACCCAGTACTTC

v_call: TRBV4-1
clone_size: .
d_call: .
j_call: TRBJ2-2
cdr3_aa: CASSQEGGPDTGELFF
cdr3_nt: TGCGCCAGCAGCCAAGAGGGGGGGCCCGACACCGGGGAGCTGTTTTTT